This TCR beta chain was observed in a study of blood T cell repertoires in COVID-19. Across the study: Acute and convalescent COVID-19 samples came from the United States, Italy and Spain. Sample material is recorded as cDNA or gDNA derived from T cells, B-cell-depleted T cells, or PBMCs.

Authors' methods: Nucleated cell number was recorded as an estimate derived from reference gene primer amplification. Repertoires were generated with immunoSEQ multiplex PCR, while TCRdb's copy carries only in-frame clones and drops some. The V and J calls and clone size were taken over from that table, and D and trimming were inferred from the DNA. The sample has under 200,000 clones, over 70% seen once. With 5 bases removed from V and 7 bases from J, the gap between germline ends came to 12 bases. The CDR3 length is 12 residues. The chain couples TRBV12-3 or TRBV12-4 to TRBJ2-7, with no clear D. Sequences were obtained from peripheral blood. This sequence originates from a man between 65 and 80 years old with acute or convalescent COVID-19. CDR3 sequence (DNA): TGTGCCAGCAGTCTAGACTTACTTGAGCAGTACTTC. Amino acid sequence: CASSLDLLEQYF.